Listed here are 12 T cell receptor beta chains from one sample, sequenced in a study of cytomegalovirus exposure and HLA in healthy donors. The PCR made use of 60 Vbeta and 13 Jbeta primers. Clones were read by immunoSEQ multiplex PCR, and TCRdb kept only the in-frame ones, dropping some. This sample has under 200,000 clones, with 81% found just once. The sequenced material came from PBMCs. Receptors were obtained from a man aged 35-49 years in good health and CMV-seropositive.

The rearrangement links TRBV18 to TRBJ1-4; D is possibly TRBD1 (5 bases). The CDR3 covers 15 residues. Germline V gene data show CDR1 as KGHSH and CDR2 as LQKENI. V lost 4 bases, J lost 8 bases, and 17 bases lay in between. The CDR3 is CASSLTTGLGEKLFF. The CDR3 DNA follows: TGTGCCAGCTCACTCACCACGGGACTTGGCGAAAAACTGTTTTTT.

This CDR3 is CASSILVSYEDQPQHF. The CDR3 nucleotides are TGTGCCAGTAGTATATTGGTAAGCTATGAGGATCAGCCCCAGCATTTT. The chain has TRBV19 and TRBJ1-5; D is uncertain. The germline V gene has CDR1 LNHDA and CDR2 SQIVND (reference sequence). Trimming pared 2 bases from V and 5 bases from J, leaving 16 bases between. This CDR3 is 16 amino acids long.

The chain is built from TRBV27 and TRBJ1-6; D remains unclear. The V end lost 10 bases, the J end lost 0 bases, and 7 bases lay between the germline ends. Germline V gene sequence: CDR1 MNHEY, CDR2 SMNVEV (reference sequence). The CDR3 has 13 amino acids. DNA for the CDR3: TGTGCCACCAAGAGCTCCTATAATTCACCCCTCCACTTT. Translation gives CATKSSYNSPLHF.

The chain carries TRBV2 and TRBJ1-4; 10 bases fit TRBD1. The CDR3 has 14 residues. CDR1 and CDR2 from the germline V gene are SNHLY and FYNNEI. V shed 8 bases and J 7 bases; nucleotides not matched to a gene: 7. For the CDR3, the DNA is TGTGCCAGCGTTAGACAGGGGGCGGGTGAAAAACTGTTTTTT. It encodes CASVRQGAGEKLFF.

This clone was seen a handful of times. The chain links TRBV5-1 to TRBJ2-1; maybe TRBD1 (6 bases). CDR3 length equals 14 residues. Germline V lookup: CDR1 SGHRS, CDR2 YFSETQ. The germline V and J ends were trimmed by 2 bases and 4 bases, with 10 bases remaining between them. The CDR3 DNA reads TGCGCCAGCAGCTTCCGACAGGATTACAATGAGCAGTTCTTC. It encodes CASSFRQDYNEQFF.

This chain joins TRBV6-1 and TRBJ1-3, with a tentative D call TRBD1 (6 bases). The CDR3 loop spans 19 amino acids. Germline V gene lookup returns CDR1 MNHNS and CDR2 SASEGT. Trimming stripped 1 base from V and 3 bases from J, with 22 bases between. CDR3 sequence reads: CASSEVTGRTLGNGNTIYF. In DNA form, the CDR3 reads TGTGCCAGCAGTGAAGTCACAGGGCGGACCCTTGGGAATGGAAACACCATATATTTT.

The J gene is TRBJ1-2, the V gene TRBV6-5; possible D gene TRBD1, 6 bases. Germline loops: CDR1 MNHEY, CDR2 SVGAGI. This CDR3 contains 13 residues. V was clipped by 2 bases and J by 8 bases, with 12 bases between them. CDR3 protein: CASSYGQQRGYTF. Here the CDR3 DNA reads TGTGCCAGCAGTTACGGACAGCAAAGGGGCTACACCTTC.

Here the CDR3 reads CASRVLTAMNTEAFF. Written as DNA, the CDR3 is TGTGCCAGCAGGGTCCTCACAGCTATGAACACTGAAGCTTTCTTT. J is TRBJ1-1 and V is TRBV7-9; the D is unclear. Per germline, CDR1 SEHNR and CDR2 FQNEAQ (reference sequence). Trimming removed 6 bases from V and 0 bases from J, with 14 bases in between. There are 15 residues in the CDR3.

The V gene is TRBV28, the J gene TRBJ2-7, with D unclear. Trimming stripped 1 base from V and 3 bases from J, with 4 bases between. The CDR3 runs 12 residues. Germline V CDR1 and CDR2: MDHEN, SYDVKM. The CDR3 DNA reads as TGTGCCAGCAGTTTATATTACTACGAGCAGTACTTC. The encoded protein is CASSLYYYEQYF. Based on the CDR3 plus reference TRBV28 and TRBJ2-7, the full variable domain is DVKVTQSSRYLVKRTGEKVFLECVQDMDHENMFWYRQDPGLGLRLIYFSYDVKMKEKGDIPEGYSVSREKKERFSLILESASTNQTSMYLCASSLYYYEQYFGPGTRLTVT.

To note about this clone: Different DNA sequences within this sample yield the same CDR3. The chain uses TRBV10-1 and TRBJ2-1, with D possibly being TRBD1 (6 bases). V dropped 4 bases and J dropped 8 bases, with 12 bases sitting between them. From germline, CDR1 is WNHNN and CDR2 SYGVQD (reference sequence). CDR3 length: 13 amino acids. The CDR3 DNA is TGCGCCAGCAGTGGCGGTGGGGGCTATGAGCAGTTCTTC. Amino acids: CASSGGGGYEQFF.

The V gene is TRBV2, the J gene TRBJ1-2; 8 bases align to TRBD1. This CDR3 spans 13 amino acids. Germline assignment: CDR1 SNHLY and CDR2 FYNNEI. The V gene end was trimmed by 6 bases and the J gene end by 4 bases; junction bases not matched to a gene: 4. CDR3 sequence reads: CASRQGEIYGYTF. CDR3 bases: TGTGCCAGCAGACAGGGGGAGATCTATGGCTACACCTTC.

The V call is TRBV7-9, the J call TRBJ2-5, with D maybe TRBD1 (5 bases). TRBJ2-7 explains the end of the DNA better; the J call may be wrong. The CDR3 contains 16 residues. Looked up from germline, CDR1 is SEHNR and CDR2 is FQNEAQ (reference sequence). The CDR3 DNA reads TGTGCCAGCAGCTTAGGGGTCCAGGGCCCCTCCTACGAGCAGTACTTC. This encodes CASSLGVQGPSYEQYF.